The 5 T cell receptor beta chains in this list originate from one sample, sequenced in a study of monozygotic twins with inflammatory bowel disease. Following a re-call of the 5' RACE reads, TCRdb has one entry per CDR3 protein and lacks DNA. Recorded for this sample: some 440,000 distinct CDR3 sequences. Sequencing was performed on blood. These receptors all come from a human donor with ulcerative colitis or Crohn's disease, or a healthy co-twin of an affected twin (not recorded which).

The CDR3 loop reads CSVDPIDSDSGYTF. The rearrangement links TRBV29-1 to TRBJ1-2. Germline V gene lookup returns CDR1 SQVTM and CDR2 ANQGSEA. This CDR3 is 14 amino acids long. Looking up the rest from reference TRBV29-1 and TRBJ1-2 gives the full variable domain: SAVISQKPSRDICQRGTSLTIQCQVDSQVTMMFWYRQQPGQSLTLIATANQGSEATYESGFVIDKFPISRPNLTFSTLTVSNMSPEDSSIYLCSVDPIDSDSGYTFGSGTRLTVV.

The chain is built from TRBV15 and TRBJ2-3. This CDR3 has 14 residues. Germline CDR1 is LNHNV and CDR2 is YYDKDF (reference sequence). CDR3 sequence: CATSREPTTDTQYF.

The V and J genes are TRBV6-5 and TRBJ2-3. The CDR3 length is 14 residues. In germline, CDR1 is MNHEY, CDR2 SVGAGI. The CDR3 loop is CASSYSRVGYTQYF.

This chain uses TRBV30 with TRBJ2-1; the D call from TCRdb, TRBD1, cannot be confirmed without DNA. CDR1 is GTSNPN, CDR2 SVGIG, per germline (reference sequence). The CDR3 is 18 amino acids. The CDR3 is CAWSVQWQGIGSYNEQFF.

The rearrangement joins TRBV20-1 to TRBJ2-3; TCRdb's D call of TRBD2 is untestable without DNA. This CDR3 comprises 14 residues. CDR1 is DFQATT, CDR2 SNEGSKA, per germline (reference sequence). This CDR3 is CSVDIGRATDTQYF.